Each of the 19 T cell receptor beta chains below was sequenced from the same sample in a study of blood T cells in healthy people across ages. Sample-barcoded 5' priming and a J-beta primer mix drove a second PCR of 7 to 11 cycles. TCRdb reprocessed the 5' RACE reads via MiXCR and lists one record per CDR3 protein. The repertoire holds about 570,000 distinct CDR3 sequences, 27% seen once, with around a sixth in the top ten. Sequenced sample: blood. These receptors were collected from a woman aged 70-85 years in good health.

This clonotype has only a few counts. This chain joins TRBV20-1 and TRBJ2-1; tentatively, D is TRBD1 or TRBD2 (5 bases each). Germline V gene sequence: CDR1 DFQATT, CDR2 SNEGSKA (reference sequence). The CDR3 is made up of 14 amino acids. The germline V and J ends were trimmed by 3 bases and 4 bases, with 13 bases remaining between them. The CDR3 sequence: CSASSGRVYNEQFF. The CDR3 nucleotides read TGCAGTGCTAGCTCGGGACGGGTTTACAATGAGCAGTTCTTC.

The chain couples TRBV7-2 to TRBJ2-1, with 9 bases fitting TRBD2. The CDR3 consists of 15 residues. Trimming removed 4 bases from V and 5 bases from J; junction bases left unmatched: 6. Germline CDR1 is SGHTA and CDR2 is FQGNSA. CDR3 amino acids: CASSSLAGLNNEQFF. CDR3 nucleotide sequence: TGTGCCAGCAGCTCCCTAGCGGGGTTAAACAATGAGCAGTTCTTC.

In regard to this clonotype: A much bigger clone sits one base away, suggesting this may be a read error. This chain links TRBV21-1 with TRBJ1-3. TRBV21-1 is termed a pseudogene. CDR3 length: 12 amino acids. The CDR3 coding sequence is TGTGCCAGCAACCCCTCTGGAAACACCATATATTTT. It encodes CASNPSGNTIYF.

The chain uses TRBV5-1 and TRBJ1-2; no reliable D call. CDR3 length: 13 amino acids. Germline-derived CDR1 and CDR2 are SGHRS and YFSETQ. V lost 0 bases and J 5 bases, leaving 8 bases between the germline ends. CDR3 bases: TGCGCCAGCAGCTTGGGTTGGACTTATGGCTACACCTTC. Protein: CASSLGWTYGYTF.

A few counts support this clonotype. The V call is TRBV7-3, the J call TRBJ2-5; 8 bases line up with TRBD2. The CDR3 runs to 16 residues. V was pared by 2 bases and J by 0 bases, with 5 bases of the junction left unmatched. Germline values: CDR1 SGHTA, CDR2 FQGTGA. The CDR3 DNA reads TGTGCCAGCAGCTTACTCGGGGGGGCCCACCAAGAGACCCAGTACTTC. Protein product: CASSLLGGAHQETQYF.

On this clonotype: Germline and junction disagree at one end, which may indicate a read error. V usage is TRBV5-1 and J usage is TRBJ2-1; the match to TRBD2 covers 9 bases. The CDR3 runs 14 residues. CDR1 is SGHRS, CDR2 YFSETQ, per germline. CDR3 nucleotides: TGCGCCAGCAACTTGGATCCAGCGGGGGGAGAGCAGTTCTTC. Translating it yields CASNLDPAGGEQFF. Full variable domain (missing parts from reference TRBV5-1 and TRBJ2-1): KAGVTQTPRYLIKTRGQQVTLSCSPISGHRSVSWYQQTPGQGLQFLFEYFSETQRNKGNFPGRFSGRQFSNSRSEMNVSTLELGDSALYLCASNLDPAGGEQFFGPGTRLTVL.

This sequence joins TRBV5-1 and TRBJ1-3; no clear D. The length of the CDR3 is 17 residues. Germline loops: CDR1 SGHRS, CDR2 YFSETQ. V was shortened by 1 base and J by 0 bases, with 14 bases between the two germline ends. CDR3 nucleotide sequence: TGCGCCAGCAGCTTGTTGGGAATGAGTGGCTCTGGAAACACCATATATTTT. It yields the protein CASSLLGMSGSGNTIYF.

The CDR3 region has the DNA TGTGCCAGCAGTGAATTCTACGGGACGGAAGAGACCCAGTACTTC. This gives the protein CASSEFYGTEETQYF. The gene calls are TRBV25-1 and TRBJ2-5, with D perhaps TRBD1 or TRBD2 (5 bases each). V was trimmed by 1 base and J by 3 bases, leaving 12 bases between them. Germline V gene data show CDR1 as MGHDK and CDR2 as SYGVNS. CDR3 length: 15 amino acids.

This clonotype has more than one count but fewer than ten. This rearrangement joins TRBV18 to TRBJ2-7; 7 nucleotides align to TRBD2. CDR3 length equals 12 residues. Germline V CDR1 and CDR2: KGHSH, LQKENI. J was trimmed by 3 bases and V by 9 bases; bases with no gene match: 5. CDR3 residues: CASRAGIYEQYF. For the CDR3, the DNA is TGTGCCAGTCGAGCGGGGATCTACGAGCAGTACTTC.

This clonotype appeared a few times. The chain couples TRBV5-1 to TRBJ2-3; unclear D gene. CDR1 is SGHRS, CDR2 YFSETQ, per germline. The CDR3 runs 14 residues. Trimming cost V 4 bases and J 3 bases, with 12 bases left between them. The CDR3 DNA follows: TGCGCCAGCAGCCTTCAAGTCGGTACAGATACGCAGTATTTT. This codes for CASSLQVGTDTQYF.

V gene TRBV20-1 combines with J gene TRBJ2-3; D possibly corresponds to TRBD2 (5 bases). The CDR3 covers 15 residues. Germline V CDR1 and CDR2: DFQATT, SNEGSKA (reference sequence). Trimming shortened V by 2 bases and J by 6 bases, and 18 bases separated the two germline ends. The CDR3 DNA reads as TGCAGTGCTAGAAGGCTGGGAGAACTGGTGGATACGCAGTATTTT. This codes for CSARRLGELVDTQYF.

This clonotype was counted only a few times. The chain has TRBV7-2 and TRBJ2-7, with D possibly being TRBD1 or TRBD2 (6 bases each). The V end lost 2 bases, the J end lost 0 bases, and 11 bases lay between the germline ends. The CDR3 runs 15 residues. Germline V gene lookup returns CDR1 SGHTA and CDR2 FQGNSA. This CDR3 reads CASSLTGASSYEQYF. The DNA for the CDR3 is TGTGCCAGCAGCTTAACGGGGGCCAGCTCCTACGAGCAGTACTTC.

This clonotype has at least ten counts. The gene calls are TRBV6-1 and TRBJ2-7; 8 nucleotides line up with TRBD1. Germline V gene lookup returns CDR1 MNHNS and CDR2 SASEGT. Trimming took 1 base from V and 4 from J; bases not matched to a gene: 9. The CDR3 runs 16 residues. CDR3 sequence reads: CASSEGAGGDMYEQYF. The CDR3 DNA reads TGTGCCAGCAGTGAAGGTGCAGGGGGCGATATGTACGAGCAGTACTTC.

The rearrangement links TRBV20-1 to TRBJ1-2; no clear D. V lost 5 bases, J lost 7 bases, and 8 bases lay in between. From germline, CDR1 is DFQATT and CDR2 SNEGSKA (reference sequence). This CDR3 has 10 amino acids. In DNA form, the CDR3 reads TGCAGTGCTCCCGACTCTGGCTACACCTTC. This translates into CSAPDSGYTF.

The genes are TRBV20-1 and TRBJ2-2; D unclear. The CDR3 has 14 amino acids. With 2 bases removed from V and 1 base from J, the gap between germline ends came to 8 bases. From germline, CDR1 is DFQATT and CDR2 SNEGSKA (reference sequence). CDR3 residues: CSARPRRNTGELFF. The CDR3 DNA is TGCAGTGCTAGACCCCGACGGAACACCGGGGAGCTGTTTTTT.

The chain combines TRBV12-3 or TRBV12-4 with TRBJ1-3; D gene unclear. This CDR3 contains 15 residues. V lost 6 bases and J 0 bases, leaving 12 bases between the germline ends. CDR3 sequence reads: CASRSSVSSGNTIYF. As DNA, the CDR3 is TGTGCCAGCAGGTCGAGTGTAAGCTCTGGAAACACCATATATTTT.

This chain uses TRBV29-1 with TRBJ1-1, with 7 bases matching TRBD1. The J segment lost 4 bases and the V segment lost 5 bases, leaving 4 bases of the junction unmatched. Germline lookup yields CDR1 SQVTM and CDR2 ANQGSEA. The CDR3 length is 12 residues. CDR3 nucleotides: TGCAGCGTTAACAGGGGAGCCACTGAAGCTTTCTTT. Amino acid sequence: CSVNRGATEAFF. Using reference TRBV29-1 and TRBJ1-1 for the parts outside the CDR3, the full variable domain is SAVISQKPSRDICQRGTSLTIQCQVDSQVTMMFWYRQQPGQSLTLIATANQGSEATYESGFVIDKFPISRPNLTFSTLTVSNMSPEDSSIYLCSVNRGATEAFFGQGTRLTVV.

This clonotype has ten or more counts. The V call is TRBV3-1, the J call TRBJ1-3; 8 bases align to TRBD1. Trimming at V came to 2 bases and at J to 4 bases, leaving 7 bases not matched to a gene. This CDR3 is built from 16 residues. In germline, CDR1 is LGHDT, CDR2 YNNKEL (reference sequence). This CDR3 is CASSQRTGSQGNTIYF. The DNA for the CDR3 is TGTGCCAGCAGCCAACGGACAGGGAGCCAGGGAAACACCATATATTTT.

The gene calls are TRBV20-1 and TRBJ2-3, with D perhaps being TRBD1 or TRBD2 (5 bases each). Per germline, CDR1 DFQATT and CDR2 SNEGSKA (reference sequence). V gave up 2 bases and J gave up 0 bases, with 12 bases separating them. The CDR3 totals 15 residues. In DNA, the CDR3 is TGCAGTGCTAGATCCGGGGCCCCTAGCACAGATACGCAGTATTTT. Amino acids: CSARSGAPSTDTQYF.